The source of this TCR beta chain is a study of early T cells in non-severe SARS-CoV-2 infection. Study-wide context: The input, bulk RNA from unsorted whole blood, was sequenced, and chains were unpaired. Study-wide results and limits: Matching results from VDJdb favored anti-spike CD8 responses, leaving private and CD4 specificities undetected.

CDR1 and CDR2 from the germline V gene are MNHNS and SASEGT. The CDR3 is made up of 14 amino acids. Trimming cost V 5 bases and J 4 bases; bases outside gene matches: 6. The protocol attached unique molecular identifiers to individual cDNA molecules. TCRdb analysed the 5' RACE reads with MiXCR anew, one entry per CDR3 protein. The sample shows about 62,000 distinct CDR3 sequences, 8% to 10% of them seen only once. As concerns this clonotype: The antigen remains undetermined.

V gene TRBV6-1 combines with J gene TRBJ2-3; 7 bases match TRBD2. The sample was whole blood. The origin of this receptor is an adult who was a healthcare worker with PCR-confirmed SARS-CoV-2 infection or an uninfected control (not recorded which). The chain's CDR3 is CASSHLAGADTQYF. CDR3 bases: TGTGCCAGCAGTCATTTGGCGGGAGCAGATACGCAGTATTTT.